The present entry profiles one T cell receptor (beta chain) with its context. Its cognate antigen has yet to be identified. Within one base of it there is no much larger clone, and no base qualities were kept. The data belong to a study of cytomegalovirus exposure and HLA in healthy donors (dated by TCRdb to the late 2010s). Regarding the study in general: According to an earlier analysis of a few hundred of the donors, roughly 180 million T cells yielded approximately 120 million unique TCR beta sequences and approximately 300 Gb of sequence data. Roughly 300 gigabases of sequencing data and around 85 million unique TCR sequences made up an early release that covered 500 to 650 HLA-typed donors. Of the approximately 400 genotyped donors, 80% to 90% were placed in the genetic ancestry cluster associated with self-reported Caucasian donors. The study was designed to test whether signatures of past pathogen exposure could be identified by cataloging public T cell receptors. The study used immunosequencing to profile the T cell repertoires of more than 650 subjects and linked those repertoires to cytomegalovirus serostatus. A separate validation cohort of more than 100 different subjects was used in addition to the 666-subject first cohort. To predict cytomegalovirus infection status, the study combined high-throughput TCR immunosequencing, statistical association of individual TCRs with disease status, and machine learning. A later analysis re-analyzed previously published TCR beta repertoires from roughly 630 donors and added high-resolution HLA genotyping to study TCR occurrence patterns. Rather than drawing on any new phenotypic data, the later analysis identified candidate immune exposures from TCR beta sequences and the way those sequences occurred across donors. In an earlier analysis of 550 to 700 of the donors, high-throughput TCR beta sequencing was used to judge whether each TCR beta V gene segment behaved as functional or pseudogenic. Donor age, sex, ethnicity and CMV serostatus were compiled alongside the repertoire data. In a later genetic analysis, genome-wide SNP genotypes for about 65% of the 666 donors were used, and that subset was treated as a discovery cohort. All discovery cohort repertoires had been generated on a single sequencing platform. HLA typing covered class I and class II loci at four-digit resolution. Typing coverage differed by locus: A, B, C, DRB1 and DQB1 were typed in roughly 629-630 donors, DQA1 in about 560, DPA1 in over 600, and DPB1 in 400 to 480. Because of strong linkage in the cohort, roughly five DR-DQ haplotypes were treated as single units for association and clustering. Across approximately 420 genotyped donors of the cohort, an average of approximately 240,000 unique TCR beta nucleotide sequences per donor were sequenced, and 15% to 20% of those sequences were non-productive. The paper's findings and limits, for the study overall: It was suggested by the authors that the approach could potentially be generalized to other disease states and immunological phenotypes. The study gave a list of around 170 TCR beta chains associated with cytomegalovirus. The earlier analysis of fewer than 750 of the donors excluded around 17 rarely observed V segments, including chromosome 9 orphons, because counts were too low. In a later analysis, several top co-occurrence clusters were reported to appear linked to parvovirus B19, influenza, CMV and Epstein-Barr virus. In a later genetic analysis, a missense DCLRE1C variant was associated with V-gene and J-gene trimming of TCR beta chains, and the association was replicated in an independent cohort. Roughly uniform sequencing depth across donors was assumed in presence/absence analyses, although this assumption may not hold. The sequencing pipeline was judged likely to have produced a cluster of highly shared sequence variants as a technical artifact. Across donors, most TCR sequences were observed very rarely, whereas some public TCRs were present in many individuals. A later analysis found that HLA-associated TCR beta chains were more clonally expanded and had lower generation probabilities than equally common non-associated chains. Three of the identified cytomegalovirus-associated TCR beta chains were confirmed in vitro to be specific for cytomegalovirus antigens. A later genetic analysis reported fewer N-insertions in productive TCRs among donors in an Asian-associated ancestry cluster than the roughly 700-donor mean. The cohort was sequenced for TCR beta chains only, and without alpha or paired-chain data the features that could be detected were limited. HLA typing was unavailable for some donors at each locus, so association tests used only the typed subset. Immune exposure information for the cohort was limited to CMV serostatus. The classifier was reported to diagnose cytomegalovirus status with high specificity and sensitivity in both the original and validation cohorts. According to a later analysis, TCR association rates differed among HLA loci, with DRB1 alleles showing the most associated TCRs and HLA-C alleles showing the fewest. At a false discovery rate of 0.05, a later analysis linked fewer than 20,000 TCR beta sequences to specific HLA alleles. Correlated functional status among segregating V segments might be attributable to linkage disequilibrium, but an unknown experimental factor could not be ruled out. A further reported finding was that TCR beta sequences accurately predicted the HLA-A and HLA-B alleles for most subjects in the first cohort. Most CMV-associated TCR beta chains appeared to be HLA-restricted in a later analysis, and the HLA associations seemed to be driven largely by CMV exposure. When HLA alleles, especially DR and DQ, strongly co-occurred, TCR associations were difficult to assign to individual alleles. In an earlier analysis of about 550 of the donors, most TCR beta V segments were observed in productive rearrangements about 87% or about 30% of the time, broadly matching IMGT annotations. Some IMGT-functional V segments, including TRBV6-2 and TRBV6-3, could not be distinguished by the 87-base-pair reads and were therefore excluded.

The cohort comprised approximately 700 healthy bone marrow donors. At the time of sampling, all cohort members were nominally healthy, though unrecorded immune exposures were likely present. The donor tested CMV seronegative and was one of the 352 seronegative cohort members. Every donor gave a peripheral blood sample, and the peripheral blood mononuclear cells from that sample were used for TCR beta sequencing. Genomic DNA was extracted from the blood cell samples with the Qiagen DNeasy Blood Extraction Kit. The library was generated by the immunoSEQ multiplex PCR assay. For the multiplex PCR, a mixture combining 60 forward primers for TCR Vbeta segments and 13 reverse primers for TCR Jbeta segments was used. The CDR3 region of rearranged TCR beta genes was amplified from genomic DNA by a multiplex PCR assay. On the Illumina HiSeq System, the amplified TCR beta libraries were sequenced as 87-base-pair reads. In the paper's pipeline: A later analysis counted 65 million to 90 million unique TCR beta chains across the 690 or so repertoires, and roughly 11 million of these chains were shared by at least two donors. Raw reads were error-corrected and collapsed into unique sequences with a nearest-neighbor algorithm that merged closely related sequences to remove PCR and sequencing errors. To assign V, D and J gene segments, CDR3 sequences were aligned to IMGT reference sequences. Each retained sequence needed at least a six-nucleotide match to both a V gene segment and a J gene segment. Rearrangements were called productive when the CDR3 lacked stop codons and stayed in frame with V and J; all others were non-productive. Following IMGT convention, CDR3 was defined as the stretch from the second conserved V-encoded cysteine to the conserved J-encoded phenylalanine. The earlier analysis of approximately 590 of the donors excluded any sequence lacking an unambiguous match to a single V gene segment. In an earlier analysis of roughly 500 of the donors, V segments were called functional above 56.7% productive rearrangements and were called segregating when the between-donor standard deviation exceeded 5%. A statistical classification framework was built for diagnosing cytomegalovirus status from the catalog of TCR beta chain sequences. In a later analysis, TCR nucleotide sequences were compared against IMGT/GENE-DB human TR gene sequences so that V and J genes could be assigned. Using the TCRdist pipeline, a later analysis assigned CDR3 sequences along with most-parsimonious VDJ recombination scenarios. In a later analysis, each TCR beta chain was defined by its CDR3 amino acid sequence together with its V-gene family, and reads lacking a unique V-gene family were excluded. A later analysis removed 500 to 650 highly shared, low-generation-probability nucleotide sequences to deal with suspected cross-contamination and a sequencing artifact. For each public chain, a later analysis derived a clonal expansion index from normalized ranks of inferred template counts within each repertoire. In a later analysis, generation probabilities were computed using a VDJ recombination model fitted to out-of-frame rearrangements, and the results were checked against IGoR. A later analysis scored TCR-TCR, TCR-HLA and TCR-CMV co-occurrence with hypergeometric tests, applying a repertoire-size bias correction to TCR pairs. To estimate false discovery rates, a later analysis permuted the HLA or CMV assignments 20 times. In a later analysis, co-occurring TCRs were grouped using DBSCAN, with TCRdist sequence similarity added in when clustering inside HLA-allele-positive subsets. For co-occurrence clustering, repertoires with fewer than 30,000 or more than 120,000 public chains were excluded, along with five or six repertoires with anomalous nucleotide sharing. The table comes from immuneACCESS by way of TCRdb, which keeps in-frame sequences with V and J called. Part of the clones is missing from these tables; in studies checked, under half for an unresolved V gene and the rest for unknown reasons. V, J and clone size derive from that table, while D and trimming were established from the DNA sequence. The sample contains 150,000 to 200,000 clones, about 70% of them found a single time. The biggest ten clones account for about 3% of the sample.

The CDR3, from cysteine to phenylalanine, totals 16 residues. Only the CDR3 region is kept as DNA, spanning 48 bases read in frame from base 1. V lost 5 bases and J lost 4 bases, and the count of bases not matched to a germline gene is 13. CDR1 and CDR2 were assigned from the germline V gene as SQVTM and ANQGSEA. Source material: PBMCs. This TCR was recovered from a male donor in good health and CMV-seronegative. The sequence joins TRBV29-1 to TRBJ2-5, with TRBD1 matching 10 junction bases. In nucleotides, the sequence is TGCAGCGTTACTAGAGGGGGGACAGGGGTGGGAGAGACCCAGTACTTC. The encoded protein is CSVTRGGTGVGETQYF.